Below, 6 T cell receptor beta chains from the same sample are listed, as sequenced in a study of early T cells in non-severe SARS-CoV-2 infection (dated by TCRdb to 2020 to 2023). Libraries were prepared through 5' RACE. The sequencer was a NextSeq 500. TCRdb reanalyzed the raw reads on its own, using fastp at Q25 for trimming and MiXCR for clone calling, and kept in-frame beta chains. Rows with one shared CDR3 protein collapse into an entry with the most common genes and DNA. This sample holds 30,000 to 45,000 distinct CDR3 sequences; approximately 8.9% were observed only once. The ten largest clones take up 9.5% to 15% of the sample. The specimen was whole blood. These receptors were obtained from an adult who was a healthcare worker with PCR-confirmed SARS-CoV-2 infection or an uninfected control (not recorded which).

In its sample, this clonotype was seen many times. The genes are TRBV4-1 and TRBJ1-3, with no clear D. This CDR3 contains 13 residues. The V gene lost 0 bases and the J gene lost 4 bases, with 4 bases spanning the gap. Germline values: CDR1 MGHRA, CDR2 YSYEKL. In nucleotides, the CDR3 is TGCGCCAGCAGCCAAGAGGGGGGAAACACCATATATTTT. It translates to CASSQEGGNTIYF.

In DNA, the CDR3 is TGTGCCAGCAGAATTCTAGCGGGCTCGACCTACGAGCAGTACTTC. Translated: CASRILAGSTYEQYF. J is TRBJ2-7 and V is TRBV7-2; TRBD2 matches 8 bases. Germline CDR1 SGHTA, CDR2 FQGNSA. The ends lost 6 bases at V and 2 bases at J; junction bases unmatched: 9. The CDR3 is 15 residues long. The full variable domain, completed using reference TRBV7-2 and TRBJ2-7, is GAGVSQSPSNKVTEKGKDVELRCDPISGHTALYWYRQSLGQGLEFLIYFQGNSAPDKSGLPSDRFSAERTGGSVSTLTIQRTQQEDSAVYLCASRILAGSTYEQYFGPGTRLTVT.

This chain connects TRBV7-2 to TRBJ2-2; D is unclear. V was trimmed by 2 bases and J by 1 base, leaving 11 bases between them. This CDR3 region has 16 residues. Germline V gene sequence: CDR1 SGHTA, CDR2 FQGNSA. CDR3 loop: CASSLLASVNTGELFF. The CDR3 DNA reads TGTGCCAGCAGCTTACTGGCCTCGGTGAACACCGGGGAGCTGTTTTTT.

The chain combines TRBV20-1 with TRBJ1-6; D call uncertain. Germline CDR1 and CDR2: DFQATT and SNEGSKA (reference sequence). The CDR3 has 14 residues. The V end was cut by 1 base, the J end by 7 bases, with 11 bases between. The CDR3 DNA follows: TGCAGTGCTAGAGTGATAGGAAACAATTCACCCCTCCACTTT. It codes for CSARVIGNNSPLHF.

The J gene is TRBJ2-3, the V gene TRBV2; D is undetermined. The CDR3 loop spans 12 amino acids. Germline V gene lookup returns CDR1 SNHLY and CDR2 FYNNEI. Trimming pared 7 bases from V and 0 bases from J, leaving 5 bases between. CDR3 in DNA: TGTGCCAGCATAGGGAGCACAGATACGCAGTATTTT. Encoded protein: CASIGSTDTQYF.

This clonotype showed up many times. The V gene is TRBV7-3, the J gene TRBJ2-5; a weak D match, TRBD2 (6 bases). Germline V gene data show CDR1 as SGHTA and CDR2 as FQGTGA. The CDR3 totals 14 residues. Trimming cost V 6 bases and J 4 bases, with 15 bases left between them. CDR3 sequence reads: CASSHRGGTETQYF. In nucleotides, the CDR3 is TGTGCCAGCAGTCATAGAGGCGGGACAGAGACCCAGTACTTC. Full variable domain (missing parts from reference TRBV7-3 and TRBJ2-5): GAGVSQTPSNKVTEKGKYVELRCDPISGHTALYWYRQSLGQGPEFLIYFQGTGAADDSGLPNDRFFAVRPEGSVSTLKIQRTERGDSAVYLCASSHRGGTETQYFGPGTRLLVL.